This T cell receptor (beta chain) originates from a study of PD-1 blockade in classical Hodgkin lymphoma. Germline V gene data show CDR1 as LNHDA and CDR2 as SQIVND (reference sequence). This CDR3 comprises 15 residues. J lost 4 bases, V lost 0 bases, and 5 bases had no gene match. The data were produced by immunoSEQ multiplex PCR, yet TCRdb's version contains in-frame clones alone and is incomplete. Of about 150,000 clones in the sample, 78% were seen once. Each patient experienced a relapse that followed autologous stem cell transplantation, and brentuximab vedotin exposure varied. The rearrangement uses TRBV19 and TRBJ1-2; 7 positions match TRBD1. This receptor was obtained from a human donor with classical Hodgkin lymphoma. The source was peripheral blood mononuclear cells (PBMCs), collected before the second cycle of nivolumab. As DNA, the CDR3 is TGTGCCAGTAGTATAGATCGGGACAGTGGCTATGGCTACACCTTC. Translation: CASSIDRDSGYGYTF. The variable domain in full, completed from reference TRBV19 and TRBJ1-2, reads DGGITQSPKYLFRKEGQNVTLSCEQNLNHDAMYWYRQDPGQGLRLIYYSQIVNDFQKGDIAEGYSVSREKKESFPLTVTSAQKNPTAFYLCASSIDRDSGYGYTFGSGTRLTVV.